Shown below are 26 T cell receptor beta chains from a single sample sequenced in a study of cytomegalovirus exposure and HLA in healthy donors. The PCR made use of 60 Vbeta and 13 Jbeta primers. Here immunoSEQ multiplex PCR was the method, and the copy in TCRdb shows in-frame clones only, minus some. The profile shows about 140,000 clones, around 80% of them singletons. The sample comprised PBMCs. The receptor set was obtained from a female donor in good health and CMV-seropositive.

This chain connects TRBV11-2 to TRBJ1-1; no clear D. Germline lookup yields CDR1 SGHAT and CDR2 FQNNGV. There are 13 residues in the CDR3. V lost 5 bases, J lost 3 bases, and 10 bases lay in between. DNA for the CDR3: TGTGCCAGCAGCCGGGATAGGGACACTGAAGCTTTCTTT. Its translation is CASSRDRDTEAFF.

This clone has only one observation. V is TRBV5-1 and J is TRBJ2-1; perhaps TRBD1 as D (5 bases). V shed 0 bases and J shed 5 bases, with 12 bases lying between them. The length of the CDR3 is 15 residues. Germline values: CDR1 SGHRS, CDR2 YFSETQ. This CDR3 is CASSLVGRANNEQFF. The CDR3, as DNA: TGCGCCAGCAGCTTGGTGGGCAGGGCGAACAATGAGCAGTTCTTC.

The J gene is TRBJ1-3, the V gene TRBV5-1; D remains ambiguous. This CDR3 spans 14 amino acids. Deletions cut 1 base from V and 3 bases from J, with 8 bases between. The germline gives CDR1 SGHRS, CDR2 YFSETQ. The CDR3 loop is CASSLTDVGNTIYF. CDR3 bases: TGCGCCAGCAGCTTGACAGACGTTGGAAACACCATATATTTT. The full variable domain, with the rest looked up from reference TRBV5-1 and TRBJ1-3, is KAGVTQTPRYLIKTRGQQVTLSCSPISGHRSVSWYQQTPGQGLQFLFEYFSETQRNKGNFPGRFSGRQFSNSRSEMNVSTLELGDSALYLCASSLTDVGNTIYFGEGSWLTVV.

This clone is a singleton in its sample. At one boundary the junction diverges from the germline segment, which might be a read error. V gene TRBV30 combines with J gene TRBJ1-2, with 9 bases lining up with TRBD1. From germline, CDR1 is GTSNPN and CDR2 SVGIG (reference sequence). The CDR3 is 11 residues long. The CDR3 DNA sequence: TGTGCCTTAACAGGGGGCTCTGGCTACCCCTTC. Translation: CALTGGSGYPF.

The chain links TRBV7-2 to TRBJ1-4; D gene unclear. The germline CDR1 and CDR2 sequences are SGHTA and FQGNSA. This CDR3 is 13 amino acids long. Trimming stripped 5 bases from V and 8 bases from J, with 12 bases between. The CDR3 sequence is CASSPWAGEKLFF. CDR3 coding DNA: TGTGCCAGCAGCCCATGGGCAGGAGAAAAACTGTTTTTT.

The genes are TRBV9 and TRBJ1-4; 9 nucleotides line up with TRBD1. The V gene's germline CDR1 is SGDLS and CDR2 YYNGEE. V shed 4 bases, J shed 7 bases, and the junction held 11 bases outside the gene matches. The CDR3 covers 16 residues. The CDR3: CASSPNSGTGFEKLFF. For the CDR3, the DNA is TGTGCCAGCAGCCCAAATTCCGGGACAGGGTTTGAAAAACTGTTTTTT.

This clone has just one count. The rearrangement links TRBV5-1 to TRBJ1-4; 9 nucleotides line up with TRBD1. There are 16 residues in the CDR3. Trimming removed 4 bases from V and 8 bases from J; junction bases left unmatched: 12. From germline, CDR1 is SGHRS and CDR2 YFSETQ. DNA of the CDR3: TGCGCCAGCAGCGGTACAGGGGGCGCGGGTAGCGAAAAACTGTTTTTT. Its translation: CASSGTGGAGSEKLFF. Together with reference TRBV5-1 and TRBJ1-4, the CDR3 gives the full variable domain: KAGVTQTPRYLIKTRGQQVTLSCSPISGHRSVSWYQQTPGQGLQFLFEYFSETQRNKGNFPGRFSGRQFSNSRSEMNVSTLELGDSALYLCASSGTGGAGSEKLFFGSGTQLSVL.

DNA of the CDR3: TGTGCCAGCAGCTACCCCGGGACACCAAACTATGGCTACACCTTC. Protein product: CASSYPGTPNYGYTF. This sequence joins TRBV6-6 and TRBJ1-2; maybe TRBD1 (6 bases). CDR3 size: 15 residues. The germline gives CDR1 MNHNY, CDR2 SVGAGI (reference sequence). Trimming shortened V by 6 bases and J by 2 bases, and 16 bases separated the two germline ends.

The rearrangement uses TRBV29-1 and TRBJ1-2; the D gene is possibly TRBD1 (5 bases). CDR3 length equals 12 residues. Trimming stripped 4 bases from V and 8 bases from J, with 14 bases between. Germline values: CDR1 SQVTM, CDR2 ANQGSEA. The CDR3 loop is CSVGQGSFGYTF. The CDR3 bases are TGCAGCGTTGGGCAGGGTTCTTTCGGCTACACCTTC.

The rearrangement uses TRBV5-6 and TRBJ1-2, with D unresolved. The CDR3 contains 14 residues. Per germline, CDR1 SGHDT and CDR2 YYEEEE. V lost 0 bases and J lost 0, with 6 bases in between. CDR3: CASSLVFSNYGYTF. The DNA for the CDR3 is TGTGCCAGCAGCTTGGTCTTCTCTAACTATGGCTACACCTTC.

CDR3 sequence: CASSFVGGGGELFF. CDR3 sequence (DNA): TGCGCCAGCAGCTTCGTTGGGGGAGGCGGGGAGCTGTTTTTT. V usage is TRBV5-1 and J usage is TRBJ2-2, with D maybe TRBD2 (6 bases). The CDR3 is 14 amino acids. From germline, CDR1 is SGHRS and CDR2 YFSETQ. The V gene lost 2 bases and the J gene lost 7 bases, with 12 bases spanning the gap.

CDR3 DNA sequence: TGTGCCTGGACCCCTACTAGCGGGGAGACCCAGTACTTC. Its translation: CAWTPTSGETQYF. J is TRBJ2-5 and V is TRBV30; TRBD2 matches 9 bases. Trimming took 4 bases from V and 5 from J; bases not matched to a gene: 5. The CDR3 is made up of 13 amino acids. Germline CDR1 is GTSNPN and CDR2 is SVGIG (reference sequence).

The chain couples TRBV20-1 to TRBJ2-7; D call uncertain. V shed 6 bases and J shed 4 bases, with 10 bases lying between them. This CDR3 contains 11 residues. Germline V gene sequence: CDR1 DFQATT, CDR2 SNEGSKA (reference sequence). CDR3 DNA sequence: TGCAGTGCATCGTCCGGGTACGAGCAGTACTTC. Amino acids: CSASSGYEQYF.

The chain uses TRBV9 and TRBJ2-7; D ambiguous. Germline-derived CDR1 and CDR2 are SGDLS and YYNGEE. Trimming shortened V by 0 bases and J by 1 base, and 11 bases separated the two germline ends. This CDR3 has 15 amino acids. CDR3 region: CASSVDGKPSYEQYF. CDR3 bases: TGTGCCAGCAGCGTAGACGGTAAGCCGTCCTACGAGCAGTACTTC. Together with reference TRBV9 and TRBJ2-7, the CDR3 gives the full variable domain: DSGVTQTPKHLITATGQRVTLRCSPRSGDLSVYWYQQSLDQGLQFLIQYYNGEERAKGNILERFSAQQFPDLHSELNLSSLELGDSALYFCASSVDGKPSYEQYFGPGTRLTVT.

The chain uses TRBV4-2 and TRBJ1-5; a possible D gene is TRBD1 (6 bases). The germline V gene has CDR1 LGHNA and CDR2 YNFKEQ. Trimming took off 0 bases at V and 4 bases at J, with 13 bases between the two ends. The CDR3 length is 16 residues. The CDR3 coding sequence is TGTGCCAGCAGCCAAGATATAGGGGGGGTTAATCAGCCCCAGCATTTT. Translating gives CASSQDIGGVNQPQHF.

This chain connects TRBV4-1 to TRBJ2-7; 7 nucleotides line up with TRBD2. Per the germline V gene, CDR1 is MGHRA and CDR2 is YSYEKL. This CDR3 is built from 15 residues. V shed 1 base, J shed 2 bases, and the junction held 5 bases outside the gene matches. CDR3 loop: CASSQAQLATYEQYF. Here the CDR3 DNA reads TGCGCCAGCAGCCAAGCCCAACTAGCGACCTACGAGCAGTACTTC.

The rearrangement joins TRBV4-1 to TRBJ2-7, with 11 bases lining up with TRBD2. The trim removed 4 bases at V and 2 bases at J, leaving 10 bases unmatched. The CDR3 has 17 residues. Germline values: CDR1 MGHRA, CDR2 YSYEKL. The CDR3 DNA is TGCGCCAGCAGCCCGGACCCCGGACTAGCGGGCCCCTACGAGCAGTACTTC. Amino acids: CASSPDPGLAGPYEQYF.

This sequence joins TRBV19 and TRBJ1-2; 11 nucleotides match TRBD1. Germline V gene lookup returns CDR1 LNHDA and CDR2 SQIVND (reference sequence). The CDR3 spans 14 residues. Germline trimming cut 7 bases from V and 7 bases from J; bases unmatched to any gene: 8. The CDR3 DNA follows: TGTGCCAGTACCTCCCGGACAGGGGGCTTTGGCTACACCTTC. Amino acid sequence: CASTSRTGGFGYTF.

This clone is a singleton in its sample. The rearrangement joins TRBV11-2 to TRBJ1-1, with a tentative D call TRBD1 (5 bases). V shed 5 bases and J shed 5 bases, with 18 bases lying between them. The CDR3 covers 15 residues. Germline values: CDR1 SGHAT, CDR2 FQNNGV. The CDR3 protein is CASSPIPLGGTEAFF. DNA of the CDR3: TGTGCCAGCAGCCCGATCCCCTTGGGGGGTACTGAAGCTTTCTTT.

V and J are TRBV2 and TRBJ2-5, with TRBD2 as a possible D gene (5 bases). V was clipped by 4 bases and J by 5 bases, with 11 bases between them. This CDR3 spans 13 amino acids. Germline values: CDR1 SNHLY, CDR2 FYNNEI. CDR3 amino acids: CASSAGRGETQYF. In DNA form, the CDR3 reads TGTGCCAGCAGTGCCGGTCGGGGTGAGACCCAGTACTTC.

The chain couples TRBV19 to TRBJ2-1, with 9 positions matching TRBD1. The CDR3 loop spans 15 amino acids. Looked up from germline, CDR1 is LNHDA and CDR2 is SQIVND (reference sequence). V gave up 6 bases and J gave up 6 bases; unmatched junction bases: 9. CDR3 region: CASSATGGASNEQFF. For the CDR3, the DNA is TGTGCCAGTAGCGCTACAGGGGGCGCGAGCAATGAGCAGTTCTTC.

The V and J genes are TRBV6-4 and TRBJ2-7; TRBD1 matches 9 bases. Losses at the gene ends were 5 bases for V and 1 base for J; bases not matched to a gene: 3. Germline lookup yields CDR1 MRHNA and CDR2 SNTAGT. This CDR3 has 14 residues. CDR3 sequence: CASSPGQGSYEQYF. DNA of the CDR3: TGTGCCAGCAGTCCGGGACAGGGTTCCTACGAGCAGTACTTC.

The chain couples TRBV28 to TRBJ2-7, with a weak D call TRBD1 (6 bases). The ends were cut back, 6 bases at V and 2 bases at J, with 8 bases in the middle. The CDR3 runs 12 residues. Looked up from germline, CDR1 is MDHEN and CDR2 is SYDVKM. This CDR3 is CASRQGPYEQYF. CDR3 DNA sequence: TGTGCCAGCAGACAGGGACCCTACGAGCAGTACTTC. The whole variable domain, remainder taken from reference TRBV28 and TRBJ2-7, is DVKVTQSSRYLVKRTGEKVFLECVQDMDHENMFWYRQDPGLGLRLIYFSYDVKMKEKGDIPEGYSVSREKKERFSLILESASTNQTSMYLCASRQGPYEQYFGPGTRLTVT.

This clone appeared a few times. The chain couples TRBV30 to TRBJ2-7; 10 nucleotides agree with TRBD2. Germline values: CDR1 GTSNPN, CDR2 SVGIG (reference sequence). Unmatched junction bases numbered 8, after V lost 1 base and J lost 2 bases. The CDR3 sequence is 16 residues long. Here the CDR3 reads CAWSGLFLAGAYEQYF. For the CDR3, the DNA is TGTGCCTGGAGTGGGTTGTTTCTAGCGGGGGCCTACGAGCAGTACTTC.

The V gene is TRBV6-5, the J gene TRBJ2-3; 7 bases line up with TRBD2. With V trimmed by 4 bases and J by 0 bases, 1 base remained unmatched. CDR1 and CDR2 (germline): MNHEY, SVGAGI. This CDR3 spans 14 amino acids. The CDR3 region is CASSFSGSTDTQYF. In nucleotides, the CDR3 is TGTGCCAGCAGTTTTAGCGGGAGCACAGATACGCAGTATTTT.

The chain has TRBV10-3 and TRBJ1-6; 7 nucleotides agree with TRBD1. The ends lost 0 bases at V and 7 bases at J; junction bases unmatched: 6. The V gene's germline CDR1 is ENHRY and CDR2 SYGVKD. CDR3 length equals 16 residues. CDR3 nucleotides: TGTGCCATCAGTGAGTCGAGGGGACAGACGAATTCACCCCTCCACTTT. This codes for CAISESRGQTNSPLHF.